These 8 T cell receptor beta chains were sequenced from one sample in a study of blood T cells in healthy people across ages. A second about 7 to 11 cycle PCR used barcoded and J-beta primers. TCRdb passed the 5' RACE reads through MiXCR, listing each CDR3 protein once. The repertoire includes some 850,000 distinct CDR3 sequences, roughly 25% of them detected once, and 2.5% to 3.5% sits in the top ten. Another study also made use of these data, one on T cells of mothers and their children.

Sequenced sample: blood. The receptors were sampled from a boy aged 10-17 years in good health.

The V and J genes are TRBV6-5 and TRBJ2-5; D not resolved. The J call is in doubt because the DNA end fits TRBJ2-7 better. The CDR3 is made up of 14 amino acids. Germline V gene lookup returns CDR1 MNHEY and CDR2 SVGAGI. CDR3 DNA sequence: TGTGCCAGCAGTTATTTGGGCGACTCCTACGAGCAGTACTTC. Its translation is CASSYLGDSYEQYF.

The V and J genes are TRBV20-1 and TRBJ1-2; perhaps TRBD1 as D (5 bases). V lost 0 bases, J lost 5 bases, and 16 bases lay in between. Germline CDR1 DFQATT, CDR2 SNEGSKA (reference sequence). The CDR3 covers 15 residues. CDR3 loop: CSARDLRRQNYGYTF. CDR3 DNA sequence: TGCAGTGCTAGAGACCTAAGGAGACAGAATTATGGCTACACCTTC.

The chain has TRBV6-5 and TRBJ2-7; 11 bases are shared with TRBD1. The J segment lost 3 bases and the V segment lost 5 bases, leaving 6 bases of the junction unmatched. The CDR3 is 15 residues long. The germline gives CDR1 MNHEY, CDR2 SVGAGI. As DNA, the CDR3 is TGTGCCAGCAGTCGCCGGGACAGGGGGTTCTACGAGCAGTACTTC. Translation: CASSRRDRGFYEQYF.

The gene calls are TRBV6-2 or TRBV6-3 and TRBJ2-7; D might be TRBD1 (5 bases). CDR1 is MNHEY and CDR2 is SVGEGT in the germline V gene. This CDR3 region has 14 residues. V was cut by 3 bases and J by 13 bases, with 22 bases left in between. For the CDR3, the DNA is TGTGCCAGCAGTTATAGGGGTACCGGCAGGGTGAAATACTTC. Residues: CASSYRGTGRVKYF.

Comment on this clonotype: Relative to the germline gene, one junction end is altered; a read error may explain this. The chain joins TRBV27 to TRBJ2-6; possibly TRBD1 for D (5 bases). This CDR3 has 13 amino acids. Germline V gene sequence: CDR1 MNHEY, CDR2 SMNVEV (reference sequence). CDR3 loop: CASTDSGANVLAF. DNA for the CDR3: TGTGCCAGCACCGACTCTGGGGCCAACGTCCTGGCTTTC.

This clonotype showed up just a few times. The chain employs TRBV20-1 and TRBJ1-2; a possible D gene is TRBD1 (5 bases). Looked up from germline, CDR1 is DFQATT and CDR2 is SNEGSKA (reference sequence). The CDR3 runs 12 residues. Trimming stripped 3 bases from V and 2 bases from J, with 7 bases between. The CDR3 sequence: CSARGENYGYTF. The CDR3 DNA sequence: TGCAGTGCTAGGGGGGAAAACTATGGCTACACCTTC.

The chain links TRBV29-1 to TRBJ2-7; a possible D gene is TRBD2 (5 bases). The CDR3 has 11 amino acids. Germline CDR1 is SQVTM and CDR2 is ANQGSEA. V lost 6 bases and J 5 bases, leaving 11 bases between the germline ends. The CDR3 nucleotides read TGCAGCGTAGAGGGAGTCGACGAGCAGTACTTC. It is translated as CSVEGVDEQYF.

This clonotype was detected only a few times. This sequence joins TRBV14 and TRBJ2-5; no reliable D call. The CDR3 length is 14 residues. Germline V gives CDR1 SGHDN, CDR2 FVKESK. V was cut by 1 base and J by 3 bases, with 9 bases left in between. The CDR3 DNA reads TGTGCCAGCAGCCAAGTGGACGGTAAAGAGACCCAGTACTTC. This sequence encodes CASSQVDGKETQYF.